In this sample, the clone carrying this TCR beta chain turned up a few times. Its antigen is undetermined. The junction had 5 bases not matched to a gene; V was cut back by 2 bases and J by 5 bases. CDR1 and CDR2 (germline): MDHEN, SYDVKM. This CDR3 has 16 amino acids. The data originate from a study of identical twins. Findings of the study overall: Its conclusions, products of cross-sectional statistical analysis, did not come from following the same donors. A lower insertion count was a feature of abundant cord blood beta clonotypes, with no such feature in memory repertoires.

TCRdb reprocessed the 5' RACE reads via MiXCR and lists one record per CDR3 protein. The table lists some 710,000 distinct CDR3 sequences, roughly 6.2% of them singletons. The sample was naive T cells sorted from blood. This chain joins TRBV28 and TRBJ2-1, with 11 bases matching TRBD2. The source is a man between 18 and 29 years old in good health. The CDR3 loop is CASSLLGTSGNNEQFF. The CDR3 nucleotides are TGTGCCAGCAGTTTACTCGGGACTAGCGGAAACAATGAGCAGTTCTTC.